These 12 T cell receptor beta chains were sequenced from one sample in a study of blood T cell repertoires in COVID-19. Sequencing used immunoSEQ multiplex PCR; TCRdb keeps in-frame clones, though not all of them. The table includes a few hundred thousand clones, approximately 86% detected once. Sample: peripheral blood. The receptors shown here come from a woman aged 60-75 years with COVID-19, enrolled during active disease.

CDR3 nucleotide sequence: TGTGCCAGCAGCCCGTCTAACTATGGCTACACCTTC. It specifies CASSPSNYGYTF. The chain employs TRBV28 and TRBJ1-2, with no clear D. The CDR3 totals 12 residues. Germline-derived CDR1 and CDR2 are MDHEN and SYDVKM. The V end was cut by 6 bases, the J end by 0 bases, with 5 bases between.

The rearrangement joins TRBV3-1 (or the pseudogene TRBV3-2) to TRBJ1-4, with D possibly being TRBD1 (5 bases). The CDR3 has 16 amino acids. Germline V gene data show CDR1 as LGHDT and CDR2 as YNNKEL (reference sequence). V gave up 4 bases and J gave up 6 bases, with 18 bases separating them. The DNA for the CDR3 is TGTGCCAGCAGCCGGAGGACGGGACTTAGCCATGAAAAACTGTTTTTT. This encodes CASSRRTGLSHEKLFF.

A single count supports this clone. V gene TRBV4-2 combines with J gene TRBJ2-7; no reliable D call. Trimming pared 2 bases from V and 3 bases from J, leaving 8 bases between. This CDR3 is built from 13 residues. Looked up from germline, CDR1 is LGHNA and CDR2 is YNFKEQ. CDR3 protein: CASSQYSGYEQYF. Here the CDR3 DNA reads TGTGCCAGCAGCCAATACTCGGGCTACGAGCAGTACTTC.

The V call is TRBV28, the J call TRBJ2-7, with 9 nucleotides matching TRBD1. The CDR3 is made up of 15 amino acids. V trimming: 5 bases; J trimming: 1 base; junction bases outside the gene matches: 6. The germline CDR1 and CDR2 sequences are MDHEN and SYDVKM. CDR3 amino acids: CASSTPGQGSYEQYF. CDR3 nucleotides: TGTGCCAGCAGTACACCGGGACAGGGTTCCTACGAGCAGTACTTC.

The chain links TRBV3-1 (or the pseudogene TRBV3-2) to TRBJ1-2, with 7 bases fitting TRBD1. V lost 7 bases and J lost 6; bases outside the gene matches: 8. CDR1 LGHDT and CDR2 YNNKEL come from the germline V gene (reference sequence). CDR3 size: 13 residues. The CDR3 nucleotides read TGTGCCAGCAAAGGGACAGACTATGATGGCTACACCTTC. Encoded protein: CASKGTDYDGYTF.

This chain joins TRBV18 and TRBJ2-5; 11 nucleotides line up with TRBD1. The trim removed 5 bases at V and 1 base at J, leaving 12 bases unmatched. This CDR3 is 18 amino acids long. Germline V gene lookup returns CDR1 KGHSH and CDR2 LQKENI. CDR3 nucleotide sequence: TGTGCCAGCTCAAACGTTCCTGGACAGGGGGCTTTCCAAGAGACCCAGTACTTC. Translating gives CASSNVPGQGAFQETQYF.

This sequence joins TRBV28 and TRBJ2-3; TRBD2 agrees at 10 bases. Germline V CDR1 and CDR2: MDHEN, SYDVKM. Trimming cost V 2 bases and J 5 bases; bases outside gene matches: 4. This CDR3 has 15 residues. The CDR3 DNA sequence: TGTGCCAGCAGTTTAGGCCTAGCGGGAGTAGATACGCAGTATTTT. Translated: CASSLGLAGVDTQYF. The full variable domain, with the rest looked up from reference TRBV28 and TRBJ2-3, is DVKVTQSSRYLVKRTGEKVFLECVQDMDHENMFWYRQDPGLGLRLIYFSYDVKMKEKGDIPEGYSVSREKKERFSLILESASTNQTSMYLCASSLGLAGVDTQYFGPGTRLTVL.

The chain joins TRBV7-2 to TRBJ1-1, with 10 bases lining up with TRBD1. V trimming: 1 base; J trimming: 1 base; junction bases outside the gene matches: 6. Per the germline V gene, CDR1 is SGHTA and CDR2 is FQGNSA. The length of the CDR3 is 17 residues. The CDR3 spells CASSLVRGQGSNTEAFF. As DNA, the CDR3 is TGTGCCAGCAGCTTAGTTCGGGGACAGGGGTCGAACACTGAAGCTTTCTTT.

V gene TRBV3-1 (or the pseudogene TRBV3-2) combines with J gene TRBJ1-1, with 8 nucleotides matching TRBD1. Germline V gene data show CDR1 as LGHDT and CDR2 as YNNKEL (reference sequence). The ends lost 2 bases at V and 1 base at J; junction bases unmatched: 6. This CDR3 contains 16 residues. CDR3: CASSQQPGTGNTEAFF. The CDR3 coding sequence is TGTGCCAGCAGCCAACAACCCGGGACAGGGAACACTGAAGCTTTCTTT.

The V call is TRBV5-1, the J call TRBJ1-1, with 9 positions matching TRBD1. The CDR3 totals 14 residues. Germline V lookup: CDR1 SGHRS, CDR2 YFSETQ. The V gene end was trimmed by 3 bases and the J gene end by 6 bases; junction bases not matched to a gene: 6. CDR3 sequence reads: CASSSDGTGPEAFF. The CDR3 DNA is TGCGCCAGCAGCTCAGATGGGACAGGGCCTGAAGCTTTCTTT. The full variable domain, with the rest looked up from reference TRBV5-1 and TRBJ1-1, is KAGVTQTPRYLIKTRGQQVTLSCSPISGHRSVSWYQQTPGQGLQFLFEYFSETQRNKGNFPGRFSGRQFSNSRSEMNVSTLELGDSALYLCASSSDGTGPEAFFGQGTRLTVV.

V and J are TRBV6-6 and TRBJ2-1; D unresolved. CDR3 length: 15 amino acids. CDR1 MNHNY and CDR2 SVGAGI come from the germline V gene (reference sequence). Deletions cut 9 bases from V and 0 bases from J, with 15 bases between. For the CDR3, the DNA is TGTGCCAGTACCGCAACAAAAAGCTCCTACAATGAGCAGTTCTTC. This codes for CASTATKSSYNEQFF.

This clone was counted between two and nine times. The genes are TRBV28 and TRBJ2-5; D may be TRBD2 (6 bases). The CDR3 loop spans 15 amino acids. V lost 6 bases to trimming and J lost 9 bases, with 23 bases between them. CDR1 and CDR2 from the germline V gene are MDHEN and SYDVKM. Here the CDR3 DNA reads TGTGCCAGCAGGAACGCGGACTACGGGGAGGCAGCCCAGTACTTC. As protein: CASRNADYGEAAQYF.